This T cell receptor beta chain is drawn from a study of OX40 agonist ivuxolimab in advanced cancers. Study background: Prior therapy, whether anti-PD-1, anti-PD-L1 or anti-CTLA-4, was allowed, and 40% had some.

Sequencing was performed with immunoSEQ multiplex PCR; in TCRdb, only in-frame clones are kept and a portion is missing. The data show about 75,000 clones, about 85% seen once. The germline gives CDR1 MDHEN, CDR2 SYDVKM. This CDR3 region has 12 residues. Trimming left V 2 bases short and J 7 bases short, with 6 bases between. Here the sequenced sample was CD4+ or CD8+ T cells sorted from blood, taken in a trial of the OX40 agonist ivuxolimab. The origin of this receptor is an adult with an advanced solid tumor such as melanoma, head and neck, liver or kidney cancer. The V call is TRBV28, the J call TRBJ1-5; unclear D gene. CDR3 DNA sequence: TGTGCCAGCAGTTTAATGGTGCAGCCCCAGCATTTT. Translating gives CASSLMVQPQHF.